The T cell receptor (beta chain) under discussion was sequenced for a study of T-cell memory formation after mild COVID-19. At the level of the study: Largely donor-specific sequence clusters came from a couple of donors.

This clonotype was picked up a small number of times. What it binds is not known. Researchers used 5'RACE with constant-segment primers to make TCR alpha and TCR beta cDNA libraries that carry sample barcodes and UMIs. In TCRdb, the 5' RACE reads were re-called with MiXCR into one record per CDR3 protein. The sample has 130,000 to 150,000 distinct CDR3 sequences, approximately 6% seen once. Findings and caveats of the study: Later expanders leaned CD4+, whereas clones that contracted between day 15 and 85 were balanced CD4/CD8.

CDR3 length: 17 residues. The junction had 6 bases not matched to a gene; V was cut back by 0 bases and J by 1 base. From germline, CDR1 is SEHNR and CDR2 FQNEAQ (reference sequence). The sequence derives from an adult woman who had mild COVID-19 (a few samples of this study predate the infection). Cell type and time point are not known. Specimen: PBMCs or a T cell subset sorted from them (not recorded which). This sequence joins TRBV7-9 and TRBJ2-5; 9 bases are a match to TRBD2. CDR3 coding DNA: TGTGCCAGCAGCTTAGCGCGGCTAGCGGGGCTCCAAGAGACCCAGTACTTC. Its translation is CASSLARLAGLQETQYF.